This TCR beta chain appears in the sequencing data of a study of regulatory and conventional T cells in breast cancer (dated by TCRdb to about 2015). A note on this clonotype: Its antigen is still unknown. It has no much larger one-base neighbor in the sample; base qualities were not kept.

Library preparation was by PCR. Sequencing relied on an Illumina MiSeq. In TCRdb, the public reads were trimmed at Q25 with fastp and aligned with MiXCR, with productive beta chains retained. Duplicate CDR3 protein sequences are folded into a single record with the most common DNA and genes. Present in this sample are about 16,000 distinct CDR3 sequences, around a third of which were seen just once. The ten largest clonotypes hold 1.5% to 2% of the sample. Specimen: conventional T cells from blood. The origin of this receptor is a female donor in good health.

The CDR3 corresponds to CASSLDGPREKLFF. The nucleotides are TGTGCCAGCAGCCTCGACGGGCCCCGGGAAAAACTGTTTTTT. The chain joins TRBV6-5 to TRBJ1-4; the D gene identity is not certain. From the germline V gene, CDR1 is MNHEY and CDR2 is SVGAGI. The CDR3 starts with the cysteine, ends with the phenylalanine, and has 14 residues. The CDR3 DNA has 42 bases and is translated from base 1. Between the V and J ends, shortened by 6 bases and 8 bases respectively, the junction contains 16 bases.